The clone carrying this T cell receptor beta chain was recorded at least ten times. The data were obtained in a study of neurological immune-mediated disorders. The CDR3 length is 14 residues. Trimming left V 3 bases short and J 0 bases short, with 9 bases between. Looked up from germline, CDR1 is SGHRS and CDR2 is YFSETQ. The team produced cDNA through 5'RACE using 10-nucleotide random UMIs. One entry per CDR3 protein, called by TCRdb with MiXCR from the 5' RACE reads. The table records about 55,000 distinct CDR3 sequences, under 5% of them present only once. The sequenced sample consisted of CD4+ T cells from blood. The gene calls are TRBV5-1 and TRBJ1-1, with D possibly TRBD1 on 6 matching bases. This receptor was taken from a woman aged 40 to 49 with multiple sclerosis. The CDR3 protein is CASSSQGLNTEAFF. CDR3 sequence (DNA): TGCGCCAGCAGCTCACAGGGTTTGAACACTGAAGCTTTCTTT.